Sequencing of this T cell receptor beta chain was carried out in a study of CXCR3-negative and CXCR3-positive naive CD8 T cells. Overall study findings and caveats: For memory CD8+ cells diversity was much lower, but both naive subsets had comparably high diversity. TCR strength was inferred from TRB CDR3 properties, while surface CD5 was comparable between naive subsets.

Germline V CDR1 and CDR2: LGHNA, YNFKEQ. This CDR3 comprises 13 residues. Each TRB cDNA library was prepared by 5' RACE (with UMI labels). Each CDR3 protein gets one entry in TCRdb, which reprocessed the 5' RACE reads and gives no DNA. The sample table includes 45,000 to 60,000 distinct CDR3 sequences. Remarks on this clonotype: Its antigen is not known.

Naive CD8+ T cells had a CD45RO-CCR7+CD27+CD95- phenotype. What was sequenced was naive CXCR3- CD8+ T cells from blood. Noted subset: CD45RO-CCR7+CD27+CD95- naive CD8+ T cells lacking CXCR3 (TNR3-). The receptor's source is a human donor in good health. Some clones in this sample may be carry-over from other donors' samples. The V gene is TRBV4-2, the J gene TRBJ1-1; no DNA is available, so the TRBD1 call from TCRdb remains unchecked. The CDR3 protein is CASSPPPNTEAFF.